This T cell receptor (beta chain) came from a study of blood T cell repertoires in COVID-19. The protocol was immunoSEQ multiplex PCR, while the TCRdb copy is restricted to in-frame clones and leaves out a portion. The sample contains just over 30,000 clones, around 92% of which appear only once. V was shortened by 5 bases and J by 1 base, with 14 bases between the two germline ends. The CDR3 consists of 15 residues. Germline loops: CDR1 SEHNR, CDR2 FQNEAQ (reference sequence). The specimen sequenced was peripheral blood. This clonotype originated in a woman in her forties with active or convalescent COVID-19. The V gene is TRBV7-9, the J gene TRBJ2-5; possibly TRBD2 for D (6 bases). CDR3 loop: CASSPEWDFQETQYF. CDR3 sequence (DNA): TGTGCCAGCAGCCCCGAATGGGACTTCCAAGAGACCCAGTACTTC.